This T cell receptor beta chain originates from a study of cytomegalovirus exposure and HLA in healthy donors. The count of this clone is one. PCR amplification relied on 60 Vbeta primers (plus 13 Jbeta primers). Sequenced by immunoSEQ multiplex PCR; TCRdb stores in-frame clones only, minus some. This table holds around 93,000 clones, roughly 67% found once. The CDR3 sequence is 15 residues long. After removal of 4 bases from V and 7 bases from J, the junction contained 8 bases not matched to a gene. Germline V gene data show CDR1 as LNHDA and CDR2 as SQIVND (reference sequence). The gene calls are TRBV19 and TRBJ1-4, with TRBD1 matching over 8 bases. The sequence derives from a boy younger than 18 in good health and CMV-seropositive. Sequences were obtained from PBMCs. The chain's CDR3 is CASSTRTGYSEKLFF. The CDR3 nucleotides read TGTGCCAGTAGTACGAGGACAGGGTATAGTGAAAAACTGTTTTTT.